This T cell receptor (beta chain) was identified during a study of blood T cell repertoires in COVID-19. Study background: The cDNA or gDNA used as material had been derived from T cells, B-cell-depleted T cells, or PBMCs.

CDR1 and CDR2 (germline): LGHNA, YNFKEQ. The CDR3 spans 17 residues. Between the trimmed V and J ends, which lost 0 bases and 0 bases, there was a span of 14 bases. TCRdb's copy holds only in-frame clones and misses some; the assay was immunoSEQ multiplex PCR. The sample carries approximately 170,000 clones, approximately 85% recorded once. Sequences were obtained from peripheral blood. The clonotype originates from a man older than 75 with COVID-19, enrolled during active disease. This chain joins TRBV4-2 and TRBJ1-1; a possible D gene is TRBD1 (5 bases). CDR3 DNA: TGTGCCAGCAGCCAAGATCCGGCGACAGTACTGAACACTGAAGCTTTCTTT. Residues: CASSQDPATVLNTEAFF.